Shown below are 27 T cell receptor beta chains from a single sample sequenced in a study of cytomegalovirus exposure and HLA in healthy donors. PCR used 60 Vbeta primers and 13 Jbeta primers. Sequencing used immunoSEQ multiplex PCR; TCRdb keeps in-frame clones, though not all of them. The table includes some 140,000 clones, 75% to 85% detected once. The sequencing sample was made of PBMCs. These TCRs come from a woman in her 40s in good health and CMV-seropositive.

The J gene is TRBJ2-2, the V gene TRBV5-1; D is unclear. V lost 0 bases and J 2 bases, leaving 8 bases between the germline ends. Germline CDR1 is SGHRS and CDR2 is YFSETQ. The CDR3 has 15 residues. As DNA, the CDR3 is TGCGCCAGCAGCTTGGAACTCCCAAACACCGGGGAGCTGTTTTTT. The encoded protein is CASSLELPNTGELFF.

A single count supports this clone. The chain uses TRBV9 and TRBJ2-6; D not certain. The germline CDR1 and CDR2 sequences are SGDLS and YYNGEE. The CDR3 extends over 15 amino acids. Deletions cut 0 bases from V and 0 bases from J, with 4 bases between. The CDR3 nucleotides are TGTGCCAGCAGCGTAGTGGCCTCTGGGGCCAACGTCCTGACTTTC. Encoded protein: CASSVVASGANVLTF. Looking up the rest from reference TRBV9 and TRBJ2-6 gives the full variable domain: DSGVTQTPKHLITATGQRVTLRCSPRSGDLSVYWYQQSLDQGLQFLIQYYNGEERAKGNILERFSAQQFPDLHSELNLSSLELGDSALYFCASSVVASGANVLTFGAGSRLTVL.

The V gene is TRBV10-1, the J gene TRBJ1-2, with D unclear. Trimming removed 3 bases from V and 4 bases from J, with 6 bases in between. Germline CDR1 is WNHNN and CDR2 is SYGVQD (reference sequence). There are 12 residues in the CDR3. As DNA, the CDR3 is TGCGCCAGCAGTGATGGCGGCTATGGCTACACCTTC. Protein: CASSDGGYGYTF.

The chain links TRBV28 to TRBJ1-2; D gene uncertain. CDR3 length: 12 amino acids. Germline CDR1 MDHEN, CDR2 SYDVKM. V lost 1 base, J lost 6 bases, and 6 bases lay in between. The CDR3 is CASSLYPDGYTF. The CDR3 region has the DNA TGTGCCAGCAGTTTATATCCAGATGGCTACACCTTC.

The rearrangement links TRBV7-2 to TRBJ2-7; 10 bases fit TRBD1. CDR1 is SGHTA and CDR2 is FQGNSA in the germline V gene. This CDR3 is built from 15 residues. Trimming at V came to 5 bases and at J to 4 bases, leaving 8 bases not matched to a gene. In DNA form, the CDR3 reads TGTGCCAGCAGCCCCCGGACAGGGGGAGGATACGAGCAGTACTTC. Translated: CASSPRTGGGYEQYF.

This rearrangement joins TRBV27 to TRBJ1-5; 7 bases are a match to TRBD1. CDR3 size: 13 residues. V gave up 6 bases and J gave up 4 bases; unmatched junction bases: 3. The V gene's germline CDR1 is MNHEY and CDR2 SMNVEV (reference sequence). CDR3 region: CASRYRGNQPQHF. The CDR3 DNA is TGTGCCAGCAGGTACAGGGGTAATCAGCCCCAGCATTTT.

V gene TRBV5-6 combines with J gene TRBJ2-7, with D perhaps matching TRBD2 (6 bases). With 4 bases removed from V and 5 bases from J, the gap between germline ends came to 22 bases. Germline values: CDR1 SGHDT, CDR2 YYEEEE. The CDR3 is made up of 16 amino acids. The CDR3 bases are TGTGCCAGCAGCGACAGTTTAGCGGAGGTATGGGACGAGCAGTACTTC. Translated: CASSDSLAEVWDEQYF.

The V call is TRBV4-1, the J call TRBJ2-7; 7 bases align to TRBD2. J lost 3 bases, V lost 3 bases, and 8 bases had no gene match. The CDR3 sequence is 15 residues long. Germline V gene data show CDR1 as MGHRA and CDR2 as YSYEKL. The CDR3: CASSQGSASGYEQYF. For the CDR3, the DNA is TGCGCCAGCAGCCAGGGTTCGGCTAGCGGCTACGAGCAGTACTTC.

This clone was picked up a small number of times. The chain recombines TRBV30 with TRBJ1-2; 8 positions match TRBD1. J gave up 7 bases and V 3 bases, and 16 bases lay outside the gene matches. Germline V gene data show CDR1 as GTSNPN and CDR2 as SVGIG (reference sequence). The CDR3 is 16 amino acids. CDR3 DNA: TGTGCCTGGAGCCCTAAGGGAGTCAGGGGGCGCCTTGGCTACACCTTC. It encodes CAWSPKGVRGRLGYTF.

J is TRBJ1-5 and V is TRBV15, with D possibly matching TRBD1 (6 bases). Germline-derived CDR1 and CDR2 are LNHNV and YYDKDF (reference sequence). The CDR3 contains 17 residues. Trimming removed 1 base at V and 2 bases at J, with 15 bases between. The CDR3 DNA reads as TGTGCCACCAGCAGAGTGGGTAGGGGGAGGGGCAATCAGCCCCAGCATTTT. This sequence encodes CATSRVGRGRGNQPQHF.

The chain is built from TRBV7-3 and TRBJ1-2; the match to TRBD1 covers 9 bases. This CDR3 has 16 residues. Losses at the gene ends were 5 bases for V and 3 bases for J; bases not matched to a gene: 10. In germline, CDR1 is SGHTA, CDR2 FQGTGA. CDR3 region: CASSQFPGQGDYGYTF. CDR3 nucleotide sequence: TGTGCCAGCAGCCAGTTCCCGGGACAGGGAGACTATGGCTACACCTTC. Combining the CDR3 with reference TRBV7-3 and TRBJ1-2 gives the whole variable domain GAGVSQTPSNKVTEKGKYVELRCDPISGHTALYWYRQSLGQGPEFLIYFQGTGAADDSGLPNDRFFAVRPEGSVSTLKIQRTERGDSAVYLCASSQFPGQGDYGYTFGSGTRLTVV.

V usage is TRBV19 and J usage is TRBJ1-2, with D perhaps matching TRBD1 (5 bases). This CDR3 is 16 amino acids long. V was clipped by 1 base and J by 0 bases, with 12 bases between them. Germline CDR1 and CDR2: LNHDA and SQIVND (reference sequence). CDR3 residues: CASSIVRQPTNYGYTF. The CDR3 nucleotides read TGTGCCAGTAGTATAGTTCGACAGCCCACTAACTATGGCTACACCTTC.

This chain connects TRBV5-1 to TRBJ2-2, with TRBD2 matching 9 bases. CDR1 is SGHRS and CDR2 is YFSETQ in the germline V gene. There are 17 residues in the CDR3. V trimming: 5 bases; J trimming: 4 bases; junction bases outside the gene matches: 12. The CDR3 loop is CASSRAGGPSFTGELFF. The DNA of the CDR3 is TGCGCCAGCAGTCGAGCGGGAGGCCCTTCATTCACCGGGGAGCTGTTTTTT. The full variable domain, rest sourced from reference TRBV5-1 and TRBJ2-2, is KAGVTQTPRYLIKTRGQQVTLSCSPISGHRSVSWYQQTPGQGLQFLFEYFSETQRNKGNFPGRFSGRQFSNSRSEMNVSTLELGDSALYLCASSRAGGPSFTGELFFGEGSRLTVL.

The chain combines TRBV7-9 with TRBJ2-3; a possible D gene is TRBD2 (6 bases). Germline CDR1 is SEHNR and CDR2 is FQNEAQ (reference sequence). The CDR3 extends over 13 amino acids. V lost 5 bases, J lost 4 bases, and 10 bases lay in between. CDR3 sequence (DNA): TGTGCCAGCAGCAGGGGAGGACCAGATACGCAGTATTTT. The encoded protein is CASSRGGPDTQYF.

The chain recombines TRBV5-8 with TRBJ2-5; 7 bases are a match to TRBD1. CDR3 length equals 15 residues. Unmatched junction bases numbered 10, after V lost 4 bases and J lost 4 bases. Germline lookup yields CDR1 SGHTS and CDR2 YDEGEE. This chain's CDR3 is CASSSIQGKGETQYF. The CDR3 DNA follows: TGTGCCAGCAGCAGCATACAGGGGAAAGGAGAGACCCAGTACTTC.

On this clone itself: The junction departs from the called germline gene at one end, perhaps through a read error. J is TRBJ1-5 and V is TRBV30, with D perhaps TRBD1 (5 bases). Per germline, CDR1 GTSNPN and CDR2 SVGIG (reference sequence). The CDR3 is made up of 13 amino acids. The CDR3 coding sequence is TGTGCCTGGAGTCAGCTCTGGGTGGGGCCCCTGCATTTT. It yields the protein CAWSQLWVGPLHF.

This clone was seen more than once but under ten times. The chain combines TRBV7-9 with TRBJ1-5; 7 nucleotides match TRBD1. J gave up 6 bases and V 0 bases, and 2 bases lay outside the gene matches. Per the germline V gene, CDR1 is SEHNR and CDR2 is FQNEAQ (reference sequence). CDR3 size: 14 residues. In nucleotides, the CDR3 is TGTGCCAGCAGCTTAGCAGGGGGCAGTCAGCCCCAGCATTTT. This sequence encodes CASSLAGGSQPQHF.

In this sample, this clone turned up once. The chain uses TRBV7-9 and TRBJ1-1; the match to TRBD1 covers 9 bases. The CDR3 is made up of 15 amino acids. The ends lost 5 bases at V and 5 bases at J; junction bases unmatched: 9. The germline V gene encodes CDR1 SEHNR and CDR2 FQNEAQ (reference sequence). The CDR3 DNA reads TGTGCCAGCAGCCCAGGGGACAGGGAGAAGACTGAAGCTTTCTTT. Its protein product is CASSPGDREKTEAFF.

The chain recombines TRBV7-9 with TRBJ2-7; tentative D call: TRBD2 (5 bases). The V end lost 5 bases, the J end lost 2 bases, and 10 bases lay between the germline ends. There are 13 residues in the CDR3. Germline values: CDR1 SEHNR, CDR2 FQNEAQ (reference sequence). The CDR3 sequence is CASSVDGAYEQYF. The DNA for the CDR3 is TGTGCCAGCAGCGTGGACGGGGCCTACGAGCAGTACTTC.

This chain joins TRBV7-9 and TRBJ1-2, with 7 nucleotides matching TRBD1. CDR1 and CDR2 (germline): SEHNR, FQNEAQ (reference sequence). The CDR3 loop spans 17 amino acids. The V segment lost 1 base and the J segment 0 bases; nucleotides outside the gene matches: 8. This chain's CDR3 is CASSLDLGTAANYGYTF. The CDR3 DNA sequence: TGTGCCAGCAGCTTAGATTTAGGGACAGCAGCTAACTATGGCTACACCTTC.

V gene TRBV28 combines with J gene TRBJ1-4; no definite D call. V was trimmed by 3 bases and J by 4 bases, leaving 9 bases between them. Germline V gene data show CDR1 as MDHEN and CDR2 as SYDVKM. This CDR3 comprises 14 residues. CDR3 region: CASSLTGFNEKLFF. The CDR3 DNA follows: TGTGCCAGCAGTTTGACGGGATTTAATGAAAAACTGTTTTTT.

V gene TRBV7-3 combines with J gene TRBJ2-2; 8 nucleotides match TRBD1. Trimming took 5 bases from V and 7 from J; bases not matched to a gene: 3. CDR1 and CDR2 from the germline V gene are SGHTA and FQGTGA. The CDR3 consists of 13 residues. The CDR3 DNA reads as TGTGCCAGCAGCCTGGGGACAGGCGGGGAGCTGTTTTTT. Amino acid sequence: CASSLGTGGELFF.

V usage is TRBV25-1 and J usage is TRBJ1-4, with D possibly TRBD1 on 5 matching bases. Trimming removed 2 bases from V and 8 bases from J, with 18 bases in between. The CDR3 has 16 residues. CDR1 MGHDK and CDR2 SYGVNS come from the germline V gene. CDR3 nucleotide sequence: TGTGCCAGCAGTGAAAATTTAGGCAGGGTACGCGAAAAACTGTTTTTT. Its translation: CASSENLGRVREKLFF.

The sample holds a few counts of this clone. This sample includes further DNA sequences coding for the same CDR3. This rearrangement joins TRBV6-1 to TRBJ2-1; TRBD2 matches at 13 bases. Germline V lookup: CDR1 MNHNS, CDR2 SASEGT. This CDR3 contains 15 residues. The V segment lost 5 bases and the J segment 4 bases; nucleotides outside the gene matches: 2. CDR3 in amino acids: CASSRLAGGYNEQFF. The CDR3 region has the DNA TGTGCCAGCAGTAGACTAGCGGGAGGATACAATGAGCAGTTCTTC.

The rearrangement uses TRBV7-9 and TRBJ1-2; D uncertain. The CDR3 consists of 14 residues. Germline V gene sequence: CDR1 SEHNR, CDR2 FQNEAQ (reference sequence). Trimming removed 5 bases from V and 1 base from J, with 11 bases in between. The CDR3 region has the DNA TGTGCCAGCAGCGACACCGCAGTTAACTATGGCTACACCTTC. Its translation: CASSDTAVNYGYTF.

This chain connects TRBV9 to TRBJ2-6, with TRBD1 matching 8 bases. This CDR3 spans 17 amino acids. The trim removed 4 bases at V and 1 base at J, leaving 7 bases unmatched. Germline lookup yields CDR1 SGDLS and CDR2 YYNGEE. The CDR3 reads CASSTPGGGSGANVLTF. In DNA form, the CDR3 reads TGTGCCAGCAGCACCCCAGGGGGCGGATCTGGGGCCAACGTCCTGACTTTC.

Here the CDR3 reads CASSLAIGGGPMGDTQYF. In DNA, the CDR3 is TGCGCCAGCAGCTTGGCCATTGGGGGGGGCCCTATGGGAGATACGCAGTATTTT. V is TRBV5-1 and J is TRBJ2-3; possible D gene TRBD2, 7 bases. V gave up 0 bases and J gave up 5 bases, with 22 bases separating them. Germline CDR1 is SGHRS and CDR2 is YFSETQ. The CDR3 loop spans 18 amino acids. The full variable domain, with the rest looked up from reference TRBV5-1 and TRBJ2-3, is KAGVTQTPRYLIKTRGQQVTLSCSPISGHRSVSWYQQTPGQGLQFLFEYFSETQRNKGNFPGRFSGRQFSNSRSEMNVSTLELGDSALYLCASSLAIGGGPMGDTQYFGPGTRLTVL.